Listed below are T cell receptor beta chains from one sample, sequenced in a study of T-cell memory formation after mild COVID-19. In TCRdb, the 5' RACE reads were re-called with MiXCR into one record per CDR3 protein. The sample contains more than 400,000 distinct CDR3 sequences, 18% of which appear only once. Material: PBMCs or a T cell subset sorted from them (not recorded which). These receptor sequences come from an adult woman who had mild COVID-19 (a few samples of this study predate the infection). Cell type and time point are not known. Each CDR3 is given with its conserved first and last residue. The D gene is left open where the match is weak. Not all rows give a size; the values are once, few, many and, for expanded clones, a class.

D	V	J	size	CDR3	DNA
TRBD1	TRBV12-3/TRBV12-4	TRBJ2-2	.	CASRDRVYTGELFF	TGTGCCAGCAGGGACAGGGTTTACACCGGGGAGCTGTTTTTT
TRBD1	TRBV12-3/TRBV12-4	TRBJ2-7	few	CASSLRTGHYEQYF	TGTGCCAGCAGTTTGCGGACAGGGCACTACGAGCAGTACTTC
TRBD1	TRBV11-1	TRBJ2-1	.	CASSPRTGTGMNEQFF	TGTGCCAGCAGCCCGCGAACCGGGACAGGTATGAATGAGCAGTTCTTC
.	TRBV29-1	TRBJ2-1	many	CSVENIEQFF	TGCAGCGTTGAAAATATTGAGCAGTTCTTC
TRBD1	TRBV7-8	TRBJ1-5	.	CASSDRTGIQPQHF	TGTGCCAGCAGCGACCGGACAGGGATCCAGCCCCAGCATTTT
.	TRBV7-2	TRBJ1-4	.	CASSLYNAKLFF	TGTGCCAGCAGCTTATATAACGCAAAACTGTTTTTT
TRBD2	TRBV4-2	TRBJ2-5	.	CASSPTGLAETQYF	TGTGCCAGCAGCCCGACCGGACTAGCAGAGACCCAGTACTTC
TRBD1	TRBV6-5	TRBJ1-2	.	CASRPPGQGSYGYTF	TGTGCCAGCAGGCCGCCGGGACAGGGGTCCTATGGCTACACCTTC
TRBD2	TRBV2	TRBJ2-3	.	CASSELAEQSTDTQYF	TGTGCCAGCAGTGAACTAGCGGAGCAAAGCACAGATACGCAGTATTTT
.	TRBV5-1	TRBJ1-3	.	CASSLDPGAAGNTIYF	TGCGCCAGCAGCTTGGATCCGGGGGCAGCTGGAAACACCATATATTTT
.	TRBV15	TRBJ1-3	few	CATRSRNDGNTIYF	TGTGCCACCAGATCGAGGAACGATGGAAACACCATATATTTT
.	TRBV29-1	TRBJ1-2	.	CSVNRARSYGYTF	TGCAGCGTGAACAGGGCACGGTCCTATGGCTACACCTTC
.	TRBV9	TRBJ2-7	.	CASSVEGTAYEQYF	TGTGCCAGCAGCGTAGAAGGTACTGCTTACGAGCAGTACTTC
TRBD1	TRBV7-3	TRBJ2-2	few	CASSSRQGTGELFF	TGTGCCAGCAGCTCAAGACAGGGGACCGGGGAGCTGTTTTTT
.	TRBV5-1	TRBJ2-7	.	CASSTRQGGEQYF	TGCGCCAGCAGCACCCGACAGGGAGGGGAGCAGTACTTC
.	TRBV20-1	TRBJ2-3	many	CSASGGGVSRYGDTQYF	TGCAGTGCTAGCGGCGGTGGGGTATCCCGCTATGGAGATACGCAGTATTTT
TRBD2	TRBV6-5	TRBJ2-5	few	CASSYSATSGQETQYF	TGTGCCAGCAGTTACTCGGCGACTAGCGGCCAAGAGACCCAGTACTTC
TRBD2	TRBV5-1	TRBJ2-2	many	CASSLVRGTVPGELFF	TGCGCCAGCAGCTTGGTGCGGGGGACCGTCCCCGGGGAGCTGTTTTTT
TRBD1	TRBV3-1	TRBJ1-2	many	CASSGQNRGDYGYTF	TGTGCCAGCAGCGGACAGAACAGGGGGGACTATGGCTACACCTTC
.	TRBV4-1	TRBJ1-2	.	CASSQDSFGAHTF	TGCGCCAGCAGCCAAGATTCGTTCGGGGCGCACACCTTC
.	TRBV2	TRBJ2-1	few	CASSGLVDNEQFF	TGTGCCAGCAGTGGTCTAGTCGACAATGAGCAGTTCTTC
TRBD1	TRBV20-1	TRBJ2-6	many	CSARPTGSTGANVLTF	TGCAGTGCTAGACCGACAGGGAGCACTGGGGCCAACGTCCTGACTTTC
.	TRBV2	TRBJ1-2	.	CASTSGSGGPVDGYTF	TGTGCCAGCACCTCGGGTTCGGGGGGCCCAGTGGATGGCTACACCTTC
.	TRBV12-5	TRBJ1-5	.	CASGFSGTAQGSIYSNQPQHF	TGTGCTAGTGGTTTCTCAGGGACGGCCCAGGGGTCCATCTATAGCAATCAGCCCCAGCATTTT
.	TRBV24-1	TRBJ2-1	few	CATSDFGGQDRYGNEQFF	TGTGCCACCAGTGATTTCGGTGGGCAGGACCGGTATGGCAATGAGCAGTTCTTC
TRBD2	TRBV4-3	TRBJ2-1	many	CASSRPRTGRVDEQFF	TGCGCCAGCAGCCGACCTCGAACCGGGAGGGTCGATGAGCAGTTCTTC
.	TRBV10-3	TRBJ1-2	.	CAISDGKTWDGYTF	TGTGCCATCAGTGATGGGAAGACCTGGGATGGCTACACCTTC
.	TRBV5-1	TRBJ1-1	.	CASSLAGKAEAFF	TGCGCCAGCAGCTTGGCAGGGAAAGCTGAAGCTTTCTTT
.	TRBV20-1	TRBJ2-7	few	CSARDWVVGGREQYF	TGCAGTGCTAGAGATTGGGTGGTGGGGGGGCGAGAGCAGTACTTC
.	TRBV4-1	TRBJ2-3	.	CASSQDWADTQYF	TGCGCCAGCAGCCAAGATTGGGCAGATACGCAGTATTTT
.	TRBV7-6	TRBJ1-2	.	CASSLAQGPGGYTF	TGTGCCAGCAGCTTAGCCCAGGGCCCGGGGGGCTACACCTTC
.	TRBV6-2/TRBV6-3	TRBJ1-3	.	CASSSQGNTIYF	TGTGCCAGCAGCTCGCAGGGAAACACCATATATTTT
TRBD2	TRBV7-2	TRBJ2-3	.	CASSRQGSGYITDTQYF	TGTGCCAGCAGCCGCCAGGGTAGCGGGTATATCACAGATACGCAGTATTTT
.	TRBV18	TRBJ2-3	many	CASSPRTDTQYF	TGTGCCAGCTCACCCCGGACAGATACGCAGTATTTT
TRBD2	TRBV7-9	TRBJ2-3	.	CASSSSGGAEDTQYF	TGTGCCAGCAGCTCTAGCGGGGGGGCCGAAGATACGCAGTATTTT
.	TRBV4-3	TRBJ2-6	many	CASSQDHTSGANVLTF	TGCGCCAGCAGCCAAGATCACACATCTGGGGCCAACGTCCTGACTTTC
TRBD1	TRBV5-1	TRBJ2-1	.	CASSSARQGKSNEQFF	TGCGCCAGCAGCTCAGCCCGACAGGGAAAGTCCAATGAGCAGTTCTTC
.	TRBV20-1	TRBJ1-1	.	CSASGGEPDYTEAFF	TGCAGTGCCTCCGGGGGTGAGCCCGATTACACTGAAGCTTTCTTT
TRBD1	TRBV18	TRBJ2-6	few	CASSPDRDRFAGANVLTF	TGTGCCAGCTCACCCGACCGGGACAGGTTTGCTGGGGCCAACGTCCTGACTTTC
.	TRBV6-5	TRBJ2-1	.	CASRESRLGNEQFF	TGTGCCAGCAGGGAATCGAGACTAGGGAATGAGCAGTTCTTC
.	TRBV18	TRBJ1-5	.	CASSPGQMNGNQPQHF	TGTGCCAGCTCACCTGGACAGATGAACGGCAATCAGCCCCAGCATTTT
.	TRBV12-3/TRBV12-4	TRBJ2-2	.	CARNLDGLANTGELFF	TGTGCCAGAAACTTGGACGGGCTCGCGAACACCGGGGAGCTGTTTTTT
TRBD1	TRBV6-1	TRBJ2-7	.	CASMRTGHYEQYF	TGTGCCAGCATGCGGACAGGACACTACGAGCAGTACTTC
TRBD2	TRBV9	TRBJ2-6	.	CASSVSAGSSSGANVLTF	TGTGCCAGCAGCGTTTCAGCGGGGTCCTCCTCTGGGGCCAACGTCCTGACTTTC
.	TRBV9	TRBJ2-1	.	CASSVAGQPYNEQFF	TGTGCCAGCAGCGTGGCAGGGCAGCCCTACAATGAGCAGTTCTTC
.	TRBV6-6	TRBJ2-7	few	CASKQVNVLEQYF	TGTGCCAGCAAACAGGTTAACGTCCTCGAGCAGTACTTC